Below, 15 T cell receptor beta chains from the same sample are listed, as sequenced in a study of human T cells and chemical hapten exposure. The time point was: pre-sensitization, week 0. The treatment: therapeutic diphenylcyclopropenone sensitization with weekly scalp DPC. MiXCR was run by TCRdb on the RACE reads, yielding one entry per CDR3 protein. The table lists over 55,000 distinct CDR3 sequences, approximately 9.9% of them singletons. The material sequenced was whole blood, taken in connection with sensitization to the hapten diphenylcyclopropenone (DPC). Receptors originate from a man in his forties with alopecia areata. Some clones in this sample may be carry-over from other donors' samples.

A few counts support this clonotype. The gene calls are TRBV5-6 and TRBJ2-7, with D possibly called TRBD1 or TRBD2 (5 bases each). In germline, CDR1 is SGHDT, CDR2 YYEEEE. CDR3 length: 14 residues. With 0 bases removed from V and 6 bases from J, the gap between germline ends came to 13 bases. The DNA of the CDR3 is TGTGCCAGCAGCTTGGACCAGGGAGTCTCCGAGCAGTACTTC. This encodes CASSLDQGVSEQYF. The complete variable domain, with remaining parts taken from reference TRBV5-6 and TRBJ2-7, reads DAGVTQSPTHLIKTRGQQVTLRCSPKSGHDTVSWYQQALGQGPQFIFQYYEEEERQRGNFPDRFSGHQFPNYSSELNVNALLLGDSALYLCASSLDQGVSEQYFGPGTRLTVT.

This clonotype was counted between two and nine times. The V gene is TRBV19, the J gene TRBJ1-1; no definite D call. The CDR3 loop spans 14 amino acids. In germline, CDR1 is LNHDA, CDR2 SQIVND (reference sequence). Trimming stripped 5 bases from V and 0 bases from J, with 10 bases between. CDR3 protein: CASSAWEMNTEAFF. DNA for the CDR3: TGTGCCAGTAGTGCCTGGGAGATGAACACTGAAGCTTTCTTT.

This clonotype was seen a handful of times. J is TRBJ2-5 and V is TRBV11-2; D is perhaps TRBD1 or TRBD2 (5 bases each). Trimming stripped 5 bases from V and 5 bases from J, with 15 bases between. Germline V gene data show CDR1 as SGHAT and CDR2 as FQNNGV. This CDR3 contains 14 residues. For the CDR3, the DNA is TGTGCCAGCAGCCCGGGACCCGACCGGGAGACCCAGTACTTC. This encodes CASSPGPDRETQYF.

CDR3 region: CASSSLWDNSLPRGYTF. CDR3 nucleotide sequence: TGTGCCAGCAGTTCCCTTTGGGACAACTCACTACCCCGTGGCTACACCTTC. The V call is TRBV6-5, the J call TRBJ1-2, with D possibly TRBD1 on 6 matching bases. The ends were cut back, 4 bases at V and 7 bases at J, with 25 bases in the middle. Germline loops: CDR1 MNHEY, CDR2 SVGAGI. The CDR3 contains 17 residues.

This clonotype came up many times. The V gene is TRBV7-6, the J gene TRBJ2-7; no firm D call. The germline CDR1 and CDR2 sequences are SGHVS and FNYEAQ. The germline V and J ends were trimmed by 5 bases and 0 bases, with 11 bases remaining between them. This CDR3 spans 14 amino acids. CDR3 sequence (DNA): TGTGCCAGCAGCCCCCGAACTCTCTCCTACGAGCAGTACTTC. Translation gives CASSPRTLSYEQYF.

In this sample, this clonotype turned up many times. CDR3 sequence reads: CASSQFLQRTSMDTGELFF. Here the CDR3 DNA reads TGTGCCAGCAGCCAATTCCTCCAGAGGACTAGCATGGACACCGGGGAGCTGTTTTTT. The chain combines TRBV12-3 or TRBV12-4 with TRBJ2-2, with 8 bases that match TRBD2. This CDR3 is 19 amino acids long. The ends lost 6 bases at V and 3 bases at J; junction bases unmatched: 18.

J is TRBJ2-7 and V is TRBV7-2; D is uncertain. The CDR3 runs to 15 residues. Trimming shortened V by 1 base and J by 3 bases, and 13 bases separated the two germline ends. The germline V gene has CDR1 SGHTA and CDR2 FQGNSA. CDR3 in DNA: TGTGCCAGCAGCTTAGGAACCACCTCCGTCTACGAGCAGTACTTC. Translation: CASSLGTTSVYEQYF.

The chain recombines TRBV7-2 with TRBJ1-2; D unclear. From germline, CDR1 is SGHTA and CDR2 FQGNSA. The ends were cut back, 3 bases at V and 8 bases at J, with 13 bases in the middle. This CDR3 has 13 residues. The CDR3 DNA reads TGTGCCAGCAGCTTGAACCACCCGGACGGCTACACCTTC. Translating it yields CASSLNHPDGYTF.

This clonotype was seen more than once but under ten times. The chain combines TRBV20-1 with TRBJ2-1; 8 bases map to TRBD1. Per germline, CDR1 DFQATT and CDR2 SNEGSKA (reference sequence). The CDR3 sequence is 15 residues long. V was pared by 0 bases and J by 3 bases, with 4 bases of the junction left unmatched. The CDR3: CSARDTGGYYNEQFF. Written as DNA, the CDR3 is TGCAGTGCTAGAGATACAGGGGGTTACTACAATGAGCAGTTCTTC.

This chain connects TRBV10-3 to TRBJ2-3; 11 nucleotides agree with TRBD2. Germline V gene data show CDR1 as ENHRY and CDR2 as SYGVKD. This CDR3 contains 14 residues. CDR3: CASGTSGSPDTQYF. As DNA, the CDR3 is TGTGCGTCAGGTACTAGCGGGAGTCCAGATACGCAGTATTTT.

V usage is TRBV20-1 and J usage is TRBJ2-7; 10 bases fit TRBD2. The CDR3 has 13 residues. Germline-derived CDR1 and CDR2 are DFQATT and SNEGSKA (reference sequence). After removal of 5 bases from V and 6 bases from J, the junction contained 7 bases not matched to a gene. CDR3 sequence reads: CSAGGTSVTEQYF. DNA of the CDR3: TGCAGTGCTGGTGGGACTAGCGTCACCGAGCAGTACTTC.

The DNA of the CDR3 is TGCAGCGTTTCTTCGGAGTACCTCTCCTACGAGCAGTACTTC. Its protein product is CSVSSEYLSYEQYF. V is TRBV29-1 and J is TRBJ2-7; D gene unclear. The germline gives CDR1 SQVTM, CDR2 ANQGSEA. The CDR3 contains 14 residues. Trimming shortened V by 5 bases and J by 0 bases, and 14 bases separated the two germline ends.

The J gene is TRBJ2-3, the V gene TRBV28; 8 positions agree with TRBD1. The trim removed 8 bases at V and 8 bases at J, leaving 6 bases unmatched. The CDR3 loop spans 12 amino acids. CDR1 is MDHEN and CDR2 is SYDVKM in the germline V gene. The CDR3 spells CASGTGSITQYF. As DNA, the CDR3 is TGTGCCAGCGGGACAGGTTCCATTACGCAGTATTTT.

The table lists this clonotype with many counts. This chain uses TRBV9 with TRBJ1-4; D gene ambiguous. Trimming stripped 0 bases from V and 7 bases from J, with 10 bases between. The germline V gene encodes CDR1 SGDLS and CDR2 YYNGEE. The CDR3 consists of 14 residues. CDR3 loop: CASSVGVGGEKLFF. DNA for the CDR3: TGTGCCAGCAGCGTAGGGGTAGGCGGTGAAAAACTGTTTTTT. The full variable domain, completed using reference TRBV9 and TRBJ1-4, is DSGVTQTPKHLITATGQRVTLRCSPRSGDLSVYWYQQSLDQGLQFLIQYYNGEERAKGNILERFSAQQFPDLHSELNLSSLELGDSALYFCASSVGVGGEKLFFGSGTQLSVL.

This clonotype came up many times. The V call is TRBV7-6, the J call TRBJ2-5; TRBD2 might be the D (6 bases). V lost 2 bases and J lost 4, with 11 bases in between. Germline V gene data show CDR1 as SGHVS and CDR2 as FNYEAQ. The CDR3 has 14 amino acids. The CDR3 sequence: CASSLFQGGETQYF. The CDR3, as DNA: TGTGCCAGCAGCTTATTCCAGGGAGGAGAGACCCAGTACTTC.